The 20 T cell receptor beta chains below come from one sample, sequenced in a study of blood T cell repertoires in COVID-19. The data were produced by immunoSEQ multiplex PCR, yet TCRdb's version contains in-frame clones alone and is incomplete. The data show about 360,000 clones, roughly 88% seen once. The material sequenced was PBMCs or T cells enriched from blood (not recorded which). These receptors came from a middle-aged woman with acute COVID-19.

V usage is TRBV27 and J usage is TRBJ2-7; possibly TRBD2 for D (7 bases). V was pared by 5 bases and J by 4 bases, with 15 bases between. Germline V CDR1 and CDR2: MNHEY, SMNVEV (reference sequence). The CDR3 loop spans 14 amino acids. In DNA, the CDR3 is TGTGCCAGCAGTCCCCCGGGGGGCGGGTACGAGCAGTACTTC. Its translation: CASSPPGGGYEQYF.

The gene calls are TRBV15 and TRBJ2-3, with TRBD2 as a possible D gene (6 bases). Germline CDR1 LNHNV, CDR2 YYDKDF (reference sequence). The CDR3 covers 17 residues. V lost 0 bases to trimming and J lost 0 bases, with 13 bases between them. CDR3 sequence (DNA): TGTGCCACCAGCAGAGAACCCGGGGGAGCTAGCACAGATACGCAGTATTTT. Translating gives CATSREPGGASTDTQYF.

The chain uses TRBV4-1 and TRBJ2-1, with D maybe TRBD1 (6 bases). The ends were cut back, 0 bases at V and 0 bases at J, with 12 bases in the middle. CDR3 length: 17 amino acids. The germline V gene has CDR1 MGHRA and CDR2 YSYEKL. The CDR3: CASSQDPQGSSYNEQFF. The CDR3 DNA reads TGCGCCAGCAGCCAAGATCCGCAGGGGAGCTCCTACAATGAGCAGTTCTTC.

This chain uses TRBV5-1 with TRBJ2-7, with 12 bases identical to TRBD2. Germline values: CDR1 SGHRS, CDR2 YFSETQ. CDR3 size: 16 residues. With V trimmed by 2 bases and J by 5 bases, 8 bases remained unmatched. The DNA of the CDR3 is TGCGCCAGCAGCTTCCCGGGACTAGCGGGTACCGACGAGCAGTACTTC. Its protein product is CASSFPGLAGTDEQYF. Supplemented by reference TRBV5-1 and TRBJ2-7, the full variable domain reads KAGVTQTPRYLIKTRGQQVTLSCSPISGHRSVSWYQQTPGQGLQFLFEYFSETQRNKGNFPGRFSGRQFSNSRSEMNVSTLELGDSALYLCASSFPGLAGTDEQYFGPGTRLTVT.

J is TRBJ1-5 and V is TRBV6-5; D is unresolved. Trimming took off 6 bases at V and 3 bases at J, with 12 bases between the two ends. CDR1 is MNHEY, CDR2 SVGAGI, per germline. CDR3 length: 14 residues. The CDR3 loop reads CASRGGANNQPQHF. The DNA for the CDR3 is TGTGCCAGCAGGGGAGGAGCAAACAATCAGCCCCAGCATTTT.

The rearrangement uses TRBV5-5 and TRBJ2-5; 7 bases are shared with TRBD2. The germline CDR1 and CDR2 sequences are SGHKS and YYEKEE (reference sequence). After removal of 0 bases from V and 3 bases from J, the junction contained 2 bases not matched to a gene. This CDR3 contains 14 residues. For the CDR3, the DNA is TGTGCCAGCAGCTTGGCGGGAGGTGAAGAGACCCAGTACTTC. Protein sequence: CASSLAGGEETQYF.

CDR3: CSVEGFGVRGSGYTF. CDR3 in DNA: TGCAGCGTTGAAGGATTCGGGGTGCGGGGATCTGGCTACACCTTC. This chain connects TRBV29-1 to TRBJ1-2; D unclear. Germline CDR1 SQVTM, CDR2 ANQGSEA. V was pared by 1 base and J by 7 bases, with 19 bases between. CDR3 length equals 15 residues.

The rearrangement uses TRBV3-1 (or the pseudogene TRBV3-2) and TRBJ1-1, with TRBD1 identical over 7 bases. The CDR3 loop spans 15 amino acids. J gave up 4 bases and V 4 bases, and 9 bases lay outside the gene matches. CDR1 is LGHDT and CDR2 is YNNKEL in the germline V gene (reference sequence). In nucleotides, the CDR3 is TGTGCCAGCAGCCTAGACAGGGCGCTGGGCACTGAAGCTTTCTTT. Translation gives CASSLDRALGTEAFF.

The chain has TRBV27 and TRBJ2-7; TRBD2 matches 7 bases. The CDR3 is 13 amino acids. Germline V lookup: CDR1 MNHEY, CDR2 SMNVEV (reference sequence). The V gene end was trimmed by 8 bases and the J gene end by 3 bases; junction bases not matched to a gene: 7. The CDR3 DNA sequence: TGTGCCAGCCGCCGGGGGGTAAACTACGAGCAGTACTTC. It encodes CASRRGVNYEQYF.

This chain links TRBV18 with TRBJ2-7, with 9 bases that match TRBD1. The germline gives CDR1 KGHSH, CDR2 LQKENI. V gave up 3 bases and J gave up 2 bases; unmatched junction bases: 5. The CDR3 is 15 amino acids. The CDR3 nucleotides read TGTGCCAGCTCACCGGGACAGGGTCGGACCTACGAGCAGTACTTC. Translation gives CASSPGQGRTYEQYF.

The rearrangement joins TRBV7-9 to TRBJ1-2, with D hard to call. This CDR3 has 14 amino acids. Between the trimmed V and J ends, which lost 4 bases and 6 bases, there was a span of 15 bases. Looked up from germline, CDR1 is SEHNR and CDR2 is FQNEAQ (reference sequence). CDR3 loop: CASSWIGNMDGYTF. The CDR3 DNA reads TGTGCCAGCAGCTGGATCGGGAACATGGATGGCTACACCTTC.

The gene calls are TRBV2 and TRBJ2-7, with TRBD1 matching over 11 bases. The germline V gene encodes CDR1 SNHLY and CDR2 FYNNEI. This CDR3 region has 14 residues. The J segment lost 3 bases and the V segment lost 8 bases, leaving 6 bases of the junction unmatched. This CDR3 reads CASQPGQGGYEQYF. The DNA for the CDR3 is TGTGCCAGCCAACCGGGACAGGGGGGCTACGAGCAGTACTTC.

V and J are TRBV2 and TRBJ2-7; tentatively, D is TRBD1 (5 bases). V gave up 8 bases and J gave up 2 bases, with 10 bases separating them. The CDR3 has 12 amino acids. CDR1 is SNHLY and CDR2 is FYNNEI in the germline V gene. CDR3 sequence: CASGQGAYEQYF. The CDR3 DNA is TGTGCCAGCGGGCAGGGCGCCTACGAGCAGTACTTC.

The chain links TRBV7-8 to TRBJ2-3, with a weak D call TRBD2 (7 bases). V lost 1 base and J 3 bases, leaving 14 bases between the germline ends. The CDR3 totals 16 residues. Germline V gene lookup returns CDR1 SGHVS and CDR2 FQNEAQ. Here the CDR3 reads CASSLDVGGPTDTQYF. In nucleotides, the CDR3 is TGTGCCAGCAGCTTAGATGTGGGGGGGCCGACAGATACGCAGTATTTT.

Concerning this clone itself: The same CDR3 arises from other DNA sequences in this sample as well. The chain recombines TRBV6-5 with TRBJ2-7; possible D gene TRBD1, 5 bases. Germline V gives CDR1 MNHEY, CDR2 SVGAGI. The CDR3 covers 13 residues. V was trimmed by 5 bases and J by 1 base, leaving 9 bases between them. The CDR3 DNA reads as TGTGCCAGCAGTAGGGGCAGTTCCTACGAGCAGTACTTC. This codes for CASSRGSSYEQYF.

A few counts support this clone. The chain carries TRBV6-5 and TRBJ2-3, with 9 positions matching TRBD2. J lost 2 bases, V lost 2 bases, and 5 bases had no gene match. CDR1 and CDR2 from the germline V gene are MNHEY and SVGAGI. This CDR3 contains 16 residues. The CDR3 nucleotides are TGTGCCAGCAGTTACGAAGCGGGGGGTAACACAGATACGCAGTATTTT. It codes for CASSYEAGGNTDTQYF.

The chain recombines TRBV5-1 with TRBJ2-7, with TRBD2 matching over 7 bases. Germline V gives CDR1 SGHRS, CDR2 YFSETQ. V lost 4 bases, J lost 0 bases, and 4 bases stayed unmatched. The length of the CDR3 is 14 residues. This CDR3 reads CASSDTGGSYEQYF. CDR3 sequence (DNA): TGCGCCAGCAGCGACACGGGGGGCTCCTACGAGCAGTACTTC.

The chain links TRBV15 to TRBJ1-4; 10 positions agree with TRBD1. This CDR3 contains 14 residues. After removal of 6 bases from V and 8 bases from J, the junction contained 6 bases not matched to a gene. Germline-derived CDR1 and CDR2 are LNHNV and YYDKDF (reference sequence). As DNA, the CDR3 is TGTGCCACCAGTATCGGGACAGGGGTCGAAAAACTGTTTTTT. This translates into CATSIGTGVEKLFF.

V and J are TRBV4-2 and TRBJ1-5, with D unresolved. V was pared by 1 base and J by 6 bases, with 7 bases between. The CDR3 consists of 13 residues. Germline lookup yields CDR1 LGHNA and CDR2 YNFKEQ. As DNA, the CDR3 is TGTGCCAGCAGCCAAGCAGAGGCTCAGCCCCAGCATTTT. Protein sequence: CASSQAEAQPQHF.

This chain connects TRBV27 to TRBJ1-2, with D perhaps matching TRBD1 (5 bases). CDR3 size: 14 residues. The ends were cut back, 7 bases at V and 4 bases at J, with 16 bases in the middle. Looked up from germline, CDR1 is MNHEY and CDR2 is SMNVEV (reference sequence). This CDR3 reads CASTRQGDGYGYTF. The CDR3 DNA reads TGTGCCAGCACCCGGCAGGGCGACGGCTATGGCTACACCTTC.